This T cell receptor (beta chain) was captured in a study of blood T cells in healthy people across ages. Study conclusions and caveats: With unsorted PBMCs, a conclusive comparison of naive versus antigen-experienced cells was not possible.

Primers used in a second PCR of roughly 7 to 12 cycles were a sample-barcoded 5' primer and a J-beta primer mix. MiXCR, applied by TCRdb to the 5' RACE reads, yields one record per CDR3 protein. The table lists around 1.5 million distinct CDR3 sequences, about 31% of them singletons. Remarks on this clonotype: Its antigen is unidentified. Given a much more abundant clone one base away, this may be a read error.

This CDR3 is built from 15 residues. Germline V gene lookup returns CDR1 SQVTM and CDR2 ANQGSEA. This clonotype was obtained from a woman in her twenties or thirties in good health. This sequence joins TRBV29-1 and TRBJ2-3; 7 positions match TRBD1. The sample consisted of blood. CDR3 in amino acids: CSVDTGVLRTDTRYF. The DNA of the CDR3 is TGCAGCGTTGATACAGGGGTCCTACGCACAGATACGCGGTATTTT.